The 26 T cell receptor beta chains below were found in one sample sequenced in a study of T cell responses to AZD1222 COVID-19 vaccine (dated by TCRdb to the early 2020s). The time point label corresponds to: baseline before first vaccination. Library generation was performed with the immunoSEQ multiplex PCR assay. The source is immuneACCESS, and TCRdb retained only in-frame sequences with V and J called. Part of the clones is not carried over; for the studies checked, unresolved V genes explain less than half of this, and the remainder is unexplained. Within this sample are around 160,000 clones, with around 94% of them counted one time only. Of the sample, around 0.66% is held by the ten largest clones. The specimen comprised peripheral blood, sampled on day 0 of AZD1222 vaccination. Every receptor here comes from an adult in good health.

The J gene is TRBJ1-4, the V gene TRBV30, with D perhaps matching TRBD1 (5 bases). This CDR3 is 13 amino acids long. Germline V gives CDR1 GTSNPN, CDR2 SVGIG (reference sequence). V was pared by 5 bases and J by 8 bases, with 15 bases between. CDR3 DNA: TGTGCCTGGTCAACCGGGACCCCCGAAAAACTGTTTTTT. This encodes CAWSTGTPEKLFF.

The chain combines TRBV5-1 with TRBJ2-7; 8 positions agree with TRBD1. Germline V gene data show CDR1 as SGHRS and CDR2 as YFSETQ. The CDR3 contains 17 residues. The trim removed 0 bases at V and 0 bases at J, leaving 8 bases unmatched. The CDR3 is CASSLGQGIAGSYEQYF. The CDR3 DNA sequence: TGCGCCAGCAGCTTGGGACAGGGGATTGCTGGCTCCTACGAGCAGTACTTC.

Notes on this clone: The junction departs from the called germline gene at one end, perhaps through a read error. J is TRBJ2-1 and V is TRBV12-3 or TRBV12-4; D unresolved. The CDR3 spans 11 residues. The DNA of the CDR3 is TGTGCCAGCGGTTTCGTCGGTTTGACGTTCTTC. It encodes CASGFVGLTFF.

The J gene is TRBJ1-5, the V gene TRBV7-9; D unresolved. The CDR3 contains 13 residues. Between the trimmed V and J ends, which lost 2 bases and 7 bases, there was a span of 9 bases. From germline, CDR1 is SEHNR and CDR2 FQNEAQ (reference sequence). Here the CDR3 DNA reads TGTGCCAGCAGCTTAAGAGTTGGCCAGCCCCAGCATTTT. Its protein is CASSLRVGQPQHF.

The chain has TRBV18 and TRBJ2-7, with no clear D. The CDR3 has 13 residues. Germline V gives CDR1 KGHSH, CDR2 LQKENI. Trimming pared 2 bases from V and 3 bases from J, leaving 8 bases between. CDR3 amino acids: CASSPTELYEQYF. The CDR3, as DNA: TGTGCCAGCTCACCAACGGAACTCTACGAGCAGTACTTC.

The CDR3 loop reads CASSVGGSNTGELFF. Written as DNA, the CDR3 is TGTGCCAGCAGCGTAGGGGGGAGTAACACCGGGGAGCTGTTTTTT. The V call is TRBV9, the J call TRBJ2-2; possibly TRBD1 or TRBD2 for D (5 bases each). The CDR3 loop spans 15 amino acids. The germline V and J ends were trimmed by 0 bases and 2 bases, with 8 bases remaining between them. The V gene's germline CDR1 is SGDLS and CDR2 YYNGEE. Variable domain in full (rest from reference TRBV9 and TRBJ2-2): DSGVTQTPKHLITATGQRVTLRCSPRSGDLSVYWYQQSLDQGLQFLIQYYNGEERAKGNILERFSAQQFPDLHSELNLSSLELGDSALYFCASSVGGSNTGELFFGEGSRLTVL.

The chain carries TRBV6-4 and TRBJ1-5; TRBD1 aligns across 7 bases. This CDR3 is 16 amino acids long. Germline lookup yields CDR1 MRHNA and CDR2 SNTAGT. J gave up 11 bases and V 5 bases, and 18 bases lay outside the gene matches. The CDR3 coding sequence is TGTGCCAGCAGTCCCCTTTTTGGACAGGCGACGACGGCCCAGCATTTT. Translating it yields CASSPLFGQATTAQHF.

This chain uses TRBV28 with TRBJ1-1; D is ambiguous. CDR3 length: 13 amino acids. Germline V gene lookup returns CDR1 MDHEN and CDR2 SYDVKM. V lost 1 base and J 2 bases, leaving 5 bases between the germline ends. The CDR3 protein is CASSLLDNTEAFF. Here the CDR3 DNA reads TGTGCCAGCAGTTTATTGGACAACACTGAAGCTTTCTTT.

The chain joins TRBV19 to TRBJ1-4; D possibly corresponds to TRBD1 (6 bases). Trimming took off 6 bases at V and 8 bases at J, with 19 bases between the two ends. The germline V gene encodes CDR1 LNHDA and CDR2 SQIVND (reference sequence). This CDR3 spans 15 amino acids. Written as DNA, the CDR3 is TGTGCCAGTAGGCCGGGACATGCGGGTCCGGAAAAACTGTTTTTT. Amino acid sequence: CASRPGHAGPEKLFF.

The CDR3 region has the DNA TGCGCTACCGGCGGGGCCCCCAACTTCGACTATGGCTACACCTTC. Protein product: CATGGAPNFDYGYTF. The chain carries TRBV10-1 and TRBJ1-2; a possible D gene is TRBD1 (5 bases). From germline, CDR1 is WNHNN and CDR2 SYGVQD (reference sequence). The CDR3 extends over 15 amino acids.

The CDR3 DNA reads as TGTGCCAGCAGCCGGGACCGAGAATCCTACAATGAGCAGTTCTTC. It is translated as CASSRDRESYNEQFF. The chain couples TRBV2 to TRBJ2-1; D is perhaps TRBD1 or TRBD2 (5 bases each). The CDR3 is made up of 15 amino acids. Trimming shortened V by 6 bases and J by 1 base, and 13 bases separated the two germline ends. Germline V gives CDR1 SNHLY, CDR2 FYNNEI. The full variable domain, with the rest looked up from reference TRBV2 and TRBJ2-1, is EPEVTQTPSHQVTQMGQEVILRCVPISNHLYFYWYRQILGQKVEFLVSFYNNEISEKSEIFDDQFSVERPDGSNFTLKIRSTKLEDSAMYFCASSRDRESYNEQFFGPGTRLTVL.

The chain carries TRBV5-5 and TRBJ1-1; 9 bases match TRBD1. The CDR3 consists of 15 residues. Losses at the gene ends were 4 bases for V and 4 bases for J; bases not matched to a gene: 8. Germline loops: CDR1 SGHKS, CDR2 YYEKEE (reference sequence). The CDR3 DNA sequence: TGTGCCAGCAGCAAGGGACAGGGTTTGAGCACTGAAGCTTTCTTT. Its translation is CASSKGQGLSTEAFF. Filled out from reference TRBV5-5 and TRBJ1-1, the complete variable domain reads DAGVTQSPTHLIKTRGQQVTLRCSPISGHKSVSWYQQVLGQGPQFIFQYYEKEERGRGNFPDRFSARQFPNYSSELNVNALLLGDSALYLCASSKGQGLSTEAFFGQGTRLTVV.

V and J are TRBV9 and TRBJ1-6; D is undetermined. The length of the CDR3 is 12 residues. Germline CDR1 is SGDLS and CDR2 is YYNGEE. V was trimmed by 0 bases and J by 9 bases, leaving 4 bases between them. In DNA form, the CDR3 reads TGTGCCAGCAGCGTAGGCGGTTCACCCCTCCACTTT. Residues: CASSVGGSPLHF.

The rearrangement links TRBV7-6 to TRBJ1-4; weak D call: TRBD1 (6 bases). Germline CDR1 is SGHVS and CDR2 is FNYEAQ. Trimming removed 5 bases from V and 0 bases from J, with 19 bases in between. The CDR3 runs to 18 residues. The CDR3 loop reads CASSPEIQGFPTNEKLFF. DNA of the CDR3: TGTGCCAGCAGCCCGGAGATCCAGGGGTTTCCAACTAATGAAAAACTGTTTTTT.

This clone occurred a few times. The V and J genes are TRBV12-5 and TRBJ1-5, with D unresolved. CDR3 length equals 17 residues. Germline values: CDR1 LGHNT, CDR2 FRNRAP. V was trimmed by 3 bases and J by 2 bases, leaving 17 bases between them. CDR3 in DNA: TGTGCTAGTGGTTTTCGGGTGGTCGAGATCGGCAATCAGCCCCAGCATTTT. This codes for CASGFRVVEIGNQPQHF.

The V and J genes are TRBV30 and TRBJ1-2, with D possibly matching TRBD1 (6 bases). V shed 4 bases and J shed 8 bases, with 11 bases lying between them. This CDR3 is built from 11 residues. The germline gives CDR1 GTSNPN, CDR2 SVGIG (reference sequence). The CDR3 is CAWKGGSGYTF. The CDR3 DNA sequence: TGTGCCTGGAAAGGGGGGAGCGGCTACACCTTC.

This chain uses TRBV4-1 with TRBJ1-1, with 7 bases aligning to TRBD1. Germline V gene sequence: CDR1 MGHRA, CDR2 YSYEKL. This CDR3 has 12 amino acids. Losses at the gene ends were 0 bases for V and 11 bases for J; bases not matched to a gene: 3. This CDR3 reads CASSQETGDAFF. Written as DNA, the CDR3 is TGCGCCAGCAGCCAAGAAACAGGGGACGCTTTCTTT.

The genes are TRBV12-3 or TRBV12-4 and TRBJ1-3; 7 bases line up with TRBD1. Germline trimming cut 6 bases from V and 10 bases from J; bases unmatched to any gene: 9. This CDR3 region has 13 residues. The CDR3 is CASRGNRGYTIYF. CDR3 in DNA: TGTGCCAGCAGAGGGAACAGGGGATATACCATATATTTT.

The chain is built from TRBV9 and TRBJ1-3; D ambiguous. Germline V gives CDR1 SGDLS, CDR2 YYNGEE. This CDR3 spans 15 amino acids. V lost 0 bases and J 2 bases, leaving 9 bases between the germline ends. DNA for the CDR3: TGTGCCAGCAGCGTAGAGGCCAGCACTGGAAACACCATATATTTT. Translating it yields CASSVEASTGNTIYF.

The chain carries TRBV28 and TRBJ1-2, with no clear D. The CDR3 spans 13 residues. CDR1 and CDR2 (germline): MDHEN, SYDVKM. The V end lost 5 bases, the J end lost 4 bases, and 11 bases lay between the germline ends. The CDR3 here is CASSPPSFYGYTF. CDR3 nucleotide sequence: TGTGCCAGCAGTCCCCCGAGCTTCTATGGCTACACCTTC.

The sample holds one count of this clone. The chain is built from TRBV7-6 and TRBJ1-4; D perhaps matches TRBD1 (5 bases). The CDR3 spans 15 residues. The V gene lost 4 bases and the J gene lost 4 bases, with 13 bases spanning the gap. In germline, CDR1 is SGHVS, CDR2 FNYEAQ. The CDR3 sequence: CASSWGPSFNEKLFF. Written as DNA, the CDR3 is TGTGCCAGCAGCTGGGGACCTAGCTTTAATGAAAAACTGTTTTTT.

The J gene is TRBJ1-4, the V gene TRBV27, with a possible D match to TRBD1 (5 bases). Germline V lookup: CDR1 MNHEY, CDR2 SMNVEV (reference sequence). V was shortened by 1 base and J by 3 bases, with 6 bases between the two germline ends. This CDR3 has 14 amino acids. In DNA, the CDR3 is TGTGCCAGCAGTTTATGGGGGGCTAATGAAAAACTGTTTTTT. Its protein product is CASSLWGANEKLFF.

The rearrangement joins TRBV5-4 to TRBJ1-2, with 7 positions matching TRBD1. Germline loops: CDR1 SGHNT, CDR2 YYREEE (reference sequence). This CDR3 has 15 amino acids. The V and J ends lost 4 bases and 7 bases, in that order; junction bases with no gene match: 13. This chain's CDR3 is CASSPPDRVALGYTF. For the CDR3, the DNA is TGTGCCAGCAGCCCCCCAGACAGGGTAGCCCTTGGCTACACCTTC.

The V and J genes are TRBV28 and TRBJ1-5; no definite D call. V lost 5 bases and J 3 bases, leaving 14 bases between the germline ends. This CDR3 contains 15 residues. In germline, CDR1 is MDHEN, CDR2 SYDVKM. CDR3 DNA sequence: TGTGCCAGCAGTCCTACCGGGTCCTACAATCAGCCCCAGCATTTT. Its translation: CASSPTGSYNQPQHF.

The rearrangement uses TRBV30 and TRBJ1-5; D uncertain. CDR3 size: 14 residues. V shed 5 bases and J shed 2 bases, with 13 bases lying between them. The germline V gene encodes CDR1 GTSNPN and CDR2 SVGIG (reference sequence). As DNA, the CDR3 is TGTGCCTGGGAGGAGGGATCAGGCAATCAGCCCCAGCATTTT. It specifies CAWEEGSGNQPQHF.

CDR3 nucleotides: TGCAGCGTTGACAAGGGAGGGGGCACAGATACGCAGTATTTT. Translation gives CSVDKGGGTDTQYF. V and J are TRBV29-1 and TRBJ2-3, with 7 bases identical to TRBD2. Germline V gives CDR1 SQVTM, CDR2 ANQGSEA. The ends lost 3 bases at V and 1 base at J; junction bases unmatched: 4. The CDR3 consists of 14 residues.